The next 28 T cell receptor beta chains were all read from a single sample in a study of blood T cell repertoires in COVID-19. Sequenced by immunoSEQ multiplex PCR; TCRdb stores in-frame clones only, minus some. The sample includes roughly 220,000 clones, around 83% seen only once; the top ten take approximately 7.3%. The sequenced sample was PBMCs or T cells enriched from blood (not recorded which). Every receptor here comes from a middle-aged woman who had recovered from COVID-19.

This sequence joins TRBV4-1 and TRBJ1-3; maybe TRBD1 (6 bases). The V gene's germline CDR1 is MGHRA and CDR2 YSYEKL. Trimming stripped 0 bases from V and 4 bases from J, with 13 bases between. The CDR3 consists of 16 residues. The CDR3 here is CASSQDLTGWGNTIYF. The CDR3 DNA reads as TGCGCCAGCAGCCAAGATCTGACAGGCTGGGGAAACACCATATATTTT.

This chain connects TRBV6-5 to TRBJ2-7, with 9 bases matching TRBD1. The CDR3 is made up of 15 amino acids. Germline V gives CDR1 MNHEY, CDR2 SVGAGI. The V gene end was trimmed by 6 bases and the J gene end by 3 bases; junction bases not matched to a gene: 9. The CDR3 reads CASRGQGLYFYEQYF. The CDR3 region has the DNA TGTGCCAGCAGGGGACAGGGCTTGTACTTCTACGAGCAGTACTTC.

The chain combines TRBV5-1 with TRBJ2-1; 8 bases are shared with TRBD2. The CDR3 length is 16 residues. The germline gives CDR1 SGHRS, CDR2 YFSETQ. Trimming removed 0 bases from V and 4 bases from J; junction bases left unmatched: 6. The CDR3 region is CASSLAQGGGYNEQFF. The CDR3, as DNA: TGCGCCAGCAGCTTGGCCCAGGGCGGGGGGTACAATGAGCAGTTCTTC.

CDR3 in amino acids: CASVQNPGGEGRETQYF. The CDR3 DNA follows: TGTGCCAGCGTACAGAATCCCGGGGGGGAGGGAAGAGAGACCCAGTACTTC. The rearrangement joins TRBV18 to TRBJ2-5; TRBD2 matches at 8 bases. After removal of 8 bases from V and 4 bases from J, the junction contained 18 bases not matched to a gene. The CDR3 covers 17 residues. Germline CDR1 KGHSH, CDR2 LQKENI.

This chain links TRBV12-3 or TRBV12-4 with TRBJ2-7; D not resolved. CDR3 length: 11 residues. V lost 5 bases, J lost 5 bases, and 7 bases lay in between. This CDR3 reads CASSLYNEQYF. For the CDR3, the DNA is TGTGCCAGCAGTCTGTATAACGAGCAGTACTTC.

This sequence joins TRBV27 and TRBJ2-3; tentative D call: TRBD2 (6 bases). Germline CDR1 MNHEY, CDR2 SMNVEV (reference sequence). CDR3 length: 15 amino acids. Trimming pared 1 base from V and 4 bases from J, leaving 12 bases between. For the CDR3, the DNA is TGTGCCAGCAGTTTATGGAGGGCGGGATCAGATACGCAGTATTTT. Protein product: CASSLWRAGSDTQYF.

The chain employs TRBV6-5 and TRBJ2-1, with 7 positions matching TRBD2. Germline lookup yields CDR1 MNHEY and CDR2 SVGAGI. The CDR3 loop spans 14 amino acids. J was trimmed by 3 bases and V by 6 bases; bases with no gene match: 5. CDR3: CASRPGLNYNEQFF. The CDR3 nucleotides are TGTGCCAGCAGACCGGGACTAAACTACAATGAGCAGTTCTTC.

This chain joins TRBV28 and TRBJ1-1, with D perhaps TRBD1 (5 bases). CDR3 length: 13 residues. V lost 3 bases and J 7 bases, leaving 12 bases between the germline ends. Germline V lookup: CDR1 MDHEN, CDR2 SYDVKM. The chain's CDR3 is CASSFVGRGEAFF. The CDR3 nucleotides read TGTGCCAGCAGTTTTGTGGGAAGGGGTGAAGCTTTCTTT.

The chain links TRBV10-3 to TRBJ1-1; no clear D. This CDR3 contains 11 residues. V dropped 6 bases and J dropped 3 bases, with 5 bases sitting between them. Germline CDR1 is ENHRY and CDR2 is SYGVKD. The CDR3 sequence is CAIRSDTEAFF. The DNA of the CDR3 is TGTGCCATCAGGTCGGACACTGAAGCTTTCTTT.

The J gene is TRBJ1-4, the V gene TRBV7-9; perhaps TRBD1 as D (6 bases). Germline CDR1 reads SEHNR; CDR2 reads FQNEAQ (reference sequence). Trimming shortened V by 5 bases and J by 2 bases, and 9 bases separated the two germline ends. The CDR3 sequence is 14 residues long. In DNA, the CDR3 is TGTGCCAGCAGCGAGGACAGCACTAATGAAAAACTGTTTTTT. Translated: CASSEDSTNEKLFF.

This chain connects TRBV28 to TRBJ2-7; 10 bases align to TRBD2. The trim removed 5 bases at V and 3 bases at J, leaving 10 bases unmatched. CDR1 and CDR2 (germline): MDHEN, SYDVKM. This CDR3 region has 16 residues. CDR3 protein: CASSLRRTSGYYEQYF. As DNA, the CDR3 is TGTGCCAGCAGTCTCCGGAGGACTAGCGGTTACTACGAGCAGTACTTC.

In its sample, this clone was seen a few times. The J gene is TRBJ2-1, the V gene TRBV12-2; the table's D call, TRBD2, was not checked against the DNA. TRBV12-2 is noted as a pseudogene. This CDR3 is built from 14 residues. CDR3 amino acids: CASRFGLANNEQFF. The CDR3 region has the DNA TGTGCAAGTCGCTTTGGACTAGCAAACAATGAGCAGTTCTTC.

The V gene is TRBV4-1, the J gene TRBJ1-5, with 11 bases lining up with TRBD1. CDR1 is MGHRA and CDR2 is YSYEKL in the germline V gene. The CDR3 is 15 amino acids. After removal of 3 bases from V and 13 bases from J, the junction contained 11 bases not matched to a gene. The CDR3 is CASSQGTGGSPRQHF. The CDR3 DNA follows: TGCGCCAGCAGCCAGGGGACAGGGGGTTCTCCCCGGCAGCATTTT.

The chain recombines TRBV27 with TRBJ2-1; 12 bases match TRBD2. The CDR3 sequence is 19 residues long. Looked up from germline, CDR1 is MNHEY and CDR2 is SMNVEV (reference sequence). J was trimmed by 9 bases and V by 5 bases; bases with no gene match: 20. CDR3 region: CASSLSSGRAGLAGVEQFF. Written as DNA, the CDR3 is TGTGCCAGCAGTCTGTCTAGCGGGAGGGCCGGGCTGGCTGGGGTTGAGCAGTTCTTC.

By its share, this clone is medium-sized. The rearrangement uses TRBV7-9 and TRBJ1-1; TRBD1 aligns across 10 bases. Germline CDR1 reads SEHNR; CDR2 reads FQNEAQ (reference sequence). Losses at the gene ends were 5 bases for V and 5 bases for J; bases not matched to a gene: 8. This CDR3 is 15 amino acids long. The CDR3 reads CASSPTRTGGTEAFF. The CDR3 DNA reads TGTGCCAGCAGCCCCACCCGGACAGGGGGGACTGAAGCTTTCTTT.

The chain carries TRBV10-3 and TRBJ1-2; D is perhaps TRBD1 (6 bases). Deletions cut 5 bases from V and 3 bases from J, with 10 bases between. In germline, CDR1 is ENHRY, CDR2 SYGVKD. The CDR3 covers 13 residues. Here the CDR3 DNA reads TGTGCCATCAGTCAGGGGTTGGACTATGGCTACACCTTC. Amino acid sequence: CAISQGLDYGYTF.

The V and J genes are TRBV2 and TRBJ1-1; D unclear. V shed 0 bases and J shed 6 bases, with 11 bases lying between them. This CDR3 is 14 amino acids long. Germline V gene lookup returns CDR1 SNHLY and CDR2 FYNNEI. The CDR3 DNA is TGTGCCAGCAGTGAAGCGCGGGGAAGTCCTGAAGCTTTCTTT. It codes for CASSEARGSPEAFF.

The V call is TRBV24-1, the J call TRBJ2-4, with 10 bases aligning to TRBD1. V gave up 5 bases and J gave up 3 bases; unmatched junction bases: 12. There are 18 residues in the CDR3. Germline assignment: CDR1 KGHDR and CDR2 SFDVKD. CDR3 DNA sequence: TGTGCCACCAGTGGCAAGACAGGGGGCGATCCCTTCAAAAACATTCAGTACTTC. It yields the protein CATSGKTGGDPFKNIQYF.

The V gene is TRBV9, the J gene TRBJ1-1, with D possibly matching TRBD1 (6 bases). Germline-derived CDR1 and CDR2 are SGDLS and YYNGEE. Trimming removed 4 bases at V and 1 base at J, with 17 bases between. This CDR3 comprises 16 residues. The CDR3 DNA reads as TGTGCCAGCAGCCCTAGCGGCAGGGGACCGAACACTGAAGCTTTCTTT. The encoded protein is CASSPSGRGPNTEAFF.

The chain recombines TRBV28 with TRBJ1-1, with 9 bases fitting TRBD1. CDR1 and CDR2 from the germline V gene are MDHEN and SYDVKM. This CDR3 has 14 residues. Trimming at V came to 6 bases and at J to 9 bases, leaving 11 bases not matched to a gene. The CDR3 protein is CASRYGTGPLKAFF. DNA for the CDR3: TGTGCCAGCAGATACGGGACAGGGCCTCTGAAAGCTTTCTTT.

This clone was observed a single time. The gene calls are TRBV18 and TRBJ2-3, with D uncertain. The V gene lost 4 bases and the J gene lost 2 bases, with 13 bases spanning the gap. This CDR3 spans 15 amino acids. Germline V lookup: CDR1 KGHSH, CDR2 LQKENI. The CDR3 sequence: CASSLFWRNTDTQYF. The CDR3, as DNA: TGTGCCAGCTCACTATTCTGGAGAAACACAGATACGCAGTATTTT.

This chain connects TRBV19 to TRBJ2-5, with TRBD1 matching over 7 bases. The V gene's germline CDR1 is LNHDA and CDR2 SQIVND (reference sequence). CDR3 length: 15 amino acids. Trimming cost V 6 bases and J 5 bases; bases outside gene matches: 12. The CDR3 is CASSPRGRGRETQYF. CDR3 coding DNA: TGTGCCAGTAGCCCCAGGGGTAGGGGGCGTGAGACCCAGTACTTC.

This rearrangement joins TRBV19 to TRBJ2-2; D gene uncertain. The CDR3 loop spans 15 amino acids. Germline CDR1 is LNHDA and CDR2 is SQIVND (reference sequence). Trimming took 6 bases from V and 6 from J, leaving 17 bases between them. The CDR3 DNA is TGTGCCAGTAGCAATCTCGAGGCGAAGCCCGGGGAGCTGTTTTTT. Protein product: CASSNLEAKPGELFF.

The CDR3 DNA sequence: TGCGCCAGCAGCTTGGGGCGTCTTTCTAGCGGACCTAACACCGGGGAGCTGTTTTTT. Translated, it gives CASSLGRLSSGPNTGELFF. V and J are TRBV5-1 and TRBJ2-2; 7 bases map to TRBD2. The CDR3 runs 19 residues. Germline V gene lookup returns CDR1 SGHRS and CDR2 YFSETQ. Trimming cost V 0 bases and J 2 bases; bases outside gene matches: 13. Full variable domain (outside the CDR3, taken from reference TRBV5-1 and TRBJ2-2): KAGVTQTPRYLIKTRGQQVTLSCSPISGHRSVSWYQQTPGQGLQFLFEYFSETQRNKGNFPGRFSGRQFSNSRSEMNVSTLELGDSALYLCASSLGRLSSGPNTGELFFGEGSRLTVL.

This clone was detected only once. This chain uses TRBV6-5 with TRBJ2-7; 7 bases map to TRBD1. The CDR3 has 13 residues. The germline CDR1 and CDR2 sequences are MNHEY and SVGAGI. J gave up 4 bases and V 8 bases, and 8 bases lay outside the gene matches. The chain's CDR3 is CASVRGGEYEQYF. For the CDR3, the DNA is TGTGCCAGCGTTAGAGGGGGCGAATACGAGCAGTACTTC.

This clone appeared a single time. CDR3 residues: CASSSVGTDTQYF. The CDR3 DNA is TGTGCCAGCAGCTCCGTCGGCACAGATACGCAGTATTTT. The chain has TRBV6-5 and TRBJ2-3; D is ambiguous. Germline V CDR1 and CDR2: MNHEY, SVGAGI. V lost 6 bases and J lost 1, with 8 bases in between. The CDR3 totals 13 residues.

V and J are TRBV5-1 and TRBJ2-1; tentatively, D is TRBD2 (6 bases). Trimming stripped 4 bases from V and 12 bases from J, with 11 bases between. There are 11 residues in the CDR3. Germline CDR1 and CDR2: SGHRS and YFSETQ. CDR3: CASSGGTWQFF. As DNA, the CDR3 is TGCGCCAGCAGCGGGGGGACGTGGCAGTTCTTC.

To note about this clone: Relative to the germline gene, one junction end is altered; a read error may explain this. V gene TRBV28 combines with J gene TRBJ1-1; 7 nucleotides agree with TRBD1. The CDR3 has 14 residues. Germline CDR1 reads MDHEN; CDR2 reads SYDVKM. CDR3 coding DNA: TGTGCCAGCAGTCCCGACAGGGAATTGATTGAAACTTTCTTT. This gives the protein CASSPDRELIETFF.